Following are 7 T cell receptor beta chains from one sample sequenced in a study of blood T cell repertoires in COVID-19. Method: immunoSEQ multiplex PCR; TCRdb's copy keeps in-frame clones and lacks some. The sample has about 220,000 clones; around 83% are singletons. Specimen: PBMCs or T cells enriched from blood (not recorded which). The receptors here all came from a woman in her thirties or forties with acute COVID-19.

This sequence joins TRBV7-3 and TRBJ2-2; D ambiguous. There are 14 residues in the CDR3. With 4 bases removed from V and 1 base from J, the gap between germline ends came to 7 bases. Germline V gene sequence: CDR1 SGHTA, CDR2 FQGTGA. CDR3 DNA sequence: TGTGCCAGCAGCTACAACAAGAACACCGGGGAGCTGTTTTTT. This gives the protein CASSYNKNTGELFF.

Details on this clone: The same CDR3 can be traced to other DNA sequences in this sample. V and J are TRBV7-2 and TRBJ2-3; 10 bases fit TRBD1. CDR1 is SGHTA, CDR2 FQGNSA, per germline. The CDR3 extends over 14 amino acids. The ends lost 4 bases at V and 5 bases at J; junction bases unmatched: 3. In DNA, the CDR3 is TGTGCCAGCAGCTCGGACAGGGGGATAGATACGCAGTATTTT. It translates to CASSSDRGIDTQYF.

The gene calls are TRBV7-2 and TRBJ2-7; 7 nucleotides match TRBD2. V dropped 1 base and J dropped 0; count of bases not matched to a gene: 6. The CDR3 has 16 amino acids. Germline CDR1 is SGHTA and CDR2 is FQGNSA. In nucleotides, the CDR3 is TGTGCCAGCAGCTTAGGCAGGCGGGGGTACTCCTACGAGCAGTACTTC. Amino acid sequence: CASSLGRRGYSYEQYF.

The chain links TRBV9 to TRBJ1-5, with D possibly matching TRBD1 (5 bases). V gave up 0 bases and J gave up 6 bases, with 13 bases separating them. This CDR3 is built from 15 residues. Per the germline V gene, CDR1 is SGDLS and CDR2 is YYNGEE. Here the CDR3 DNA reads TGTGCCAGCAGCGTAGATGGGGGGAAGGGTCAGCCCCAGCATTTT. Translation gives CASSVDGGKGQPQHF.

As DNA, the CDR3 is TGCGCCAGCAGCCAAGATCAGTCCCTAGCGGGAGTAGATACGCAGTATTTT. Translation gives CASSQDQSLAGVDTQYF. The rearrangement uses TRBV4-1 and TRBJ2-3, with TRBD2 matching over 10 bases. Trimming at V came to 0 bases and at J to 5 bases, leaving 8 bases not matched to a gene. The CDR3 contains 17 residues. The germline V gene encodes CDR1 MGHRA and CDR2 YSYEKL.

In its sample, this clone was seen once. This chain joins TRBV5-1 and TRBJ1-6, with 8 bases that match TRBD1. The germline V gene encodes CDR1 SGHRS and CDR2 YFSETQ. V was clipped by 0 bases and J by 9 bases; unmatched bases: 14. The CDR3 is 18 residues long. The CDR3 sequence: CASSLGPSTGAGFSPLHF. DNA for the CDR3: TGCGCCAGCAGCTTGGGGCCTTCGACAGGGGCGGGTTTTTCACCCCTCCACTTT.

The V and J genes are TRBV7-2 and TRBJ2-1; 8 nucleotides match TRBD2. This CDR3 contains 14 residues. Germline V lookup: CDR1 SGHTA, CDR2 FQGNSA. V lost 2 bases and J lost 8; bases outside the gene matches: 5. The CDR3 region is CASSLTGGTDEQFF. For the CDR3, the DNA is TGTGCCAGCAGCTTAACGGGGGGGACCGATGAGCAGTTCTTC.